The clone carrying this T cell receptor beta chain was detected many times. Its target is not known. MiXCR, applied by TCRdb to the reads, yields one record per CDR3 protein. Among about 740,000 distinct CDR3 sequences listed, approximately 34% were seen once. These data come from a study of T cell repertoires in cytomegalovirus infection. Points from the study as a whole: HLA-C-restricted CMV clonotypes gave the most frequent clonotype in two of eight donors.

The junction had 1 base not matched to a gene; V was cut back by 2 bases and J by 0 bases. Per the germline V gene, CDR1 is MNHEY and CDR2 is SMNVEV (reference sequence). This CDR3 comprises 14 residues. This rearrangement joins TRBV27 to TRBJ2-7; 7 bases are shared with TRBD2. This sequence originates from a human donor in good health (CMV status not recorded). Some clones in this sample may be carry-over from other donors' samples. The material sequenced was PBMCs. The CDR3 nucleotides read TGTGCCAGCAGTTTAGTAGCGGGCTCCTACGAGCAGTACTTC. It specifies CASSLVAGSYEQYF.